The clone carrying this T cell receptor (beta chain) was seen more than once but under ten times. Its antigen is currently unknown. The data originate from a study of T-cell memory formation after mild COVID-19. TCR alpha and TCR beta cDNA libraries with sample barcodes and UMIs came from 5'RACE using constant-segment primers. TCRdb redid the calling of the 5' RACE reads with MiXCR, one entry per CDR3 protein. The sample holds about 440,000 distinct CDR3 sequences, 15% to 20% seen once. The germline gives CDR1 LGHNA, CDR2 YSLEER. This CDR3 has 15 amino acids. With 2 bases removed from V and 7 bases from J, the gap between germline ends came to 15 bases. Findings and limits, study-wide: In second-wave clones peaking day 37, SARS-CoV-2 specificity remained unconfirmed. Those CD4+ clones that contracted were mainly in CM and EM (CD8+ ones in EMRA). Day 15 to 85 contracting clones showed balanced CD4/CD8; later expanders leaned CD4+.

The sequenced sample consisted of PBMCs or a T cell subset sorted from them (not recorded which). The TCR originated in an adult woman who had mild COVID-19 (a few samples of this study predate the infection). Cell type and time point are not known. V usage is TRBV4-3 and J usage is TRBJ2-4; D not resolved. The chain's CDR3 is CASSQTEATRNIQYF. In DNA, the CDR3 is TGCGCCAGCAGCCAAACAGAGGCTACCCGGAACATTCAGTACTTC.